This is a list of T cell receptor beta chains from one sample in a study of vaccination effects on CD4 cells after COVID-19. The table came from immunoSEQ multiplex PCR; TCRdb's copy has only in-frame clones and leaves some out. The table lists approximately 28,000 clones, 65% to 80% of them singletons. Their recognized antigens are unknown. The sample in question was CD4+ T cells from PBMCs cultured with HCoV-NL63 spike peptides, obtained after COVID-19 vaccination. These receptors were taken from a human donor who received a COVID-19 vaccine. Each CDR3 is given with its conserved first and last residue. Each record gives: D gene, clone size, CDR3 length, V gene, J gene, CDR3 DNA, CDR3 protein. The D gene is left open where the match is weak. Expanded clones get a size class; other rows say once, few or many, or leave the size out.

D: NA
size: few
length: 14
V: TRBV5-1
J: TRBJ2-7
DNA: TGCGCCAGCAGCTTGGAAGAGGGGTTTAAGGAGCAGTACTTC
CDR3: CASSLEEGFKEQYF

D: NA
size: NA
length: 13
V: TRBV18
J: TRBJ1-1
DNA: TGTGCCAGCTCACCAGAGTTTGTAACAGAAGCTTTCTTT
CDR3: CASSPEFVTEAFF

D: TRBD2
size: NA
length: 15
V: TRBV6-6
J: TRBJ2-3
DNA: TGTGCCAGCAGTCCACGGGGGGGAAACGCAGATACGCAGTATTTT
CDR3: CASSPRGGNADTQYF

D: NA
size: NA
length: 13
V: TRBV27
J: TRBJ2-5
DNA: TGTGCCAGCAGTTTGGTAGGGGAGGAGACCCAGTACTTC
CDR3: CASSLVGEETQYF

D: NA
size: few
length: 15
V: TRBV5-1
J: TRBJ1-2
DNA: TGCGCCAGCAGCTTGATGAGGGCCCCAAACTATGGCTACACCTTC
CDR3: CASSLMRAPNYGYTF

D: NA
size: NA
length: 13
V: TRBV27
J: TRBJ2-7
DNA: TGTGCCAGCAGTAGGAGGGGCGTTGGCGAGCAGTACTTC
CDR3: CASSRRGVGEQYF

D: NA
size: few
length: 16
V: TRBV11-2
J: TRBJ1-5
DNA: TGTGCCAGCAGCTTAGACTCGGGACAAGCTTATCAGCCCCAGCATTTT
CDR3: CASSLDSGQAYQPQHF

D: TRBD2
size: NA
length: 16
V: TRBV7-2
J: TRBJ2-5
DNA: TGTGCCAGCAGCTCGACCGGGACTAGCGGGAGGGAGACCCAGTACTTC
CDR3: CASSSTGTSGRETQYF

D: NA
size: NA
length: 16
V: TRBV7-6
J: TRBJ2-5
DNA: TGTGCCAGCAGCTACCGGCCGACTTTATTCCAAGAGACCCAGTACTTC
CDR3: CASSYRPTLFQETQYF

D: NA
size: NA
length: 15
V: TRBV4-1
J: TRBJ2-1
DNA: TGCGCCAGCAGCCCCTACCAAGGGGCGCCCAATGAGCAGTTCTTC
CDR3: CASSPYQGAPNEQFF

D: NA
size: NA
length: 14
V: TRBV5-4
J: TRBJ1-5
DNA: TGTGCCAGCAGCTTGGGCGGTAGCAATCAGCCCCAGCATTTT
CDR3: CASSLGGSNQPQHF

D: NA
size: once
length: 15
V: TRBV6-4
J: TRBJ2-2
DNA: TGTGCCAGCAGAAAGACCGGGACACCAACCGGGGAGCTGTTTTTT
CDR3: CASRKTGTPTGELFF

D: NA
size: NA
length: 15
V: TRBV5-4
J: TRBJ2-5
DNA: TGTGCCAGCAGCCTTGACCGGGCCCCACGCGAGACCCAGTACTTC
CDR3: CASSLDRAPRETQYF

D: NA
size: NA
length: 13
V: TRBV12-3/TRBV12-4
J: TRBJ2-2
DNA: TGTGCCAGCTCCAGGAGACTCACCGGGGAGCTGTTTTTT
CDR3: CASSRRLTGELFF

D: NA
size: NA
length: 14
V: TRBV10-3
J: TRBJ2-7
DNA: TGTGCCATCAGTGGGGCAGGCAGGACCTACGAGCAGTACTTC
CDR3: CAISGAGRTYEQYF

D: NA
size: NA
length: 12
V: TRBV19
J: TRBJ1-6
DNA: TGTGCCAGTAGTTCCTTCGGTTCACCCCTCCACTTT
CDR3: CASSSFGSPLHF

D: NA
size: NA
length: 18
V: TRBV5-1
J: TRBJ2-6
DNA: TGCGCCAGCAGCTTGGGGAGTTACAGAAGCTCTGGGGCCAACGTCCTGACTTTC
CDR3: CASSLGSYRSSGANVLTF

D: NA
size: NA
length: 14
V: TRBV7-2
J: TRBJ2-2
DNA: TGTGCCAGCAGCCAGGGGGGGAACACCGGGGAGCTGTTTTTT
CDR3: CASSQGGNTGELFF

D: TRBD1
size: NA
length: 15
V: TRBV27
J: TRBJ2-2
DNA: TGTGCCACCAGAGGGGACAGGCCGAACACCGGGGAGCTGTTTTTT
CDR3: CATRGDRPNTGELFF

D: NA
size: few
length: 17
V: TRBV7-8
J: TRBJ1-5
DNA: TGTGCCAGCAGTCATAGACGGCTCCCCATTAGCAATCAGCCCCAGCATTTT
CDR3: CASSHRRLPISNQPQHF

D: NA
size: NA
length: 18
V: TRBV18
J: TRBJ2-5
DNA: TGTGCCAGCTCATCCTTCGTCCCGGGACGTCAGGGGAGAGAGACCCAGTACTTC
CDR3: CASSSFVPGRQGRETQYF

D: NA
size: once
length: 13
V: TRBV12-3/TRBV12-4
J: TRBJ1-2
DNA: TGTGCCAGCAGTTTAGCTCCGCGGGGTGGCTACACCTTC
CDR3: CASSLAPRGGYTF

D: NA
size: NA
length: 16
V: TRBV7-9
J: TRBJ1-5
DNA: TGTGCCAGCAGCTTAGTTATGTTCGGCAGGGGAGAGCCCCAGCATTTT
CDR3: CASSLVMFGRGEPQHF

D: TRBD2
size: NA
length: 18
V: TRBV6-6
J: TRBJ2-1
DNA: TGTGCCAGCAGTCCCGGAAGTAGCGGGAGTAGCTCCTACAATGAGCAGTTCTTC
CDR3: CASSPGSSGSSSYNEQFF

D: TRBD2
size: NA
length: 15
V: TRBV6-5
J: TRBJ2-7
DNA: TGTGCCAGCAGTCCCACTAGCGGGACCTCCTACGAGCAGTACTTC
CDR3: CASSPTSGTSYEQYF

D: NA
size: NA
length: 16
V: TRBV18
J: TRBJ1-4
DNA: TGTGCCAGCGGAACGGGCCCAGTAGCAACTAATGAAAAACTGTTTTTT
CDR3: CASGTGPVATNEKLFF

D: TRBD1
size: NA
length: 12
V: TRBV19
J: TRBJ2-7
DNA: TGTGCCACCAGGACAGGGGGTTACGAGCAGTACTTC
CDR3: CATRTGGYEQYF

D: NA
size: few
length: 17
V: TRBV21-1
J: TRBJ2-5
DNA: TGTGCCAGCAGCAAACAGCACCGGGTACTTATGGGGGAGACCCAGTACTTC
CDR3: CASSKQHRVLMGETQYF

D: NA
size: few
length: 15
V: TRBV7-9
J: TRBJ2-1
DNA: TGTGCCAGCAGCTTAGACGGACTACGATACAATGAGCAGTTCTTC
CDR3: CASSLDGLRYNEQFF

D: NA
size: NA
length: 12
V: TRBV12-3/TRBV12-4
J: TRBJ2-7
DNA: TGTGCCAGCAGTTGGACAGTTTACGAGCAGTACTTC
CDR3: CASSWTVYEQYF

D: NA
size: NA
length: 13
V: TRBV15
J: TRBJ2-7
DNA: TGTGCCACCTCAAAAGGGGGGGGTTACGAGCAGTACTTC
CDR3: CATSKGGGYEQYF

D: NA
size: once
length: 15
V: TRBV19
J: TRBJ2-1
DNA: TGTGCCAGTAGTACTCGGGTCCTACGGGATAATGAGCAGTTCTTC
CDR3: CASSTRVLRDNEQFF

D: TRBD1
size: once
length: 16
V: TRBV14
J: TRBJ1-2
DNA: TGTGCCAGCAGCCGATTTTTGGTTGGGACAGGGTCTGGCTACACCTTC
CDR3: CASSRFLVGTGSGYTF

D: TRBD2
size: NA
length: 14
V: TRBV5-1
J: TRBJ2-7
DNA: TGCGCCACTCGTCTGGCTAGCGGGGTCTACGAGCAGTACTTC
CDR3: CATRLASGVYEQYF

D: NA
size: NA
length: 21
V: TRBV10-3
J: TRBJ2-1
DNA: TGTGCCATCAGTCAACCCACCGGGACAGGGGTACTAGCGGGTTCCTACAATGAGCAGTTCTTC
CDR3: CAISQPTGTGVLAGSYNEQFF

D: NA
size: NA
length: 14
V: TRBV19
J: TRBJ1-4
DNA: TGTGCCAGTAGTCTCGTTGCAACTAATGAAAAACTGTTTTTT
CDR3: CASSLVATNEKLFF

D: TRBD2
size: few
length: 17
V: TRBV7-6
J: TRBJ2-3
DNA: TGTGCCAGCAGCCAACCTGAGGGGCTAGCGGGGGCAGATACGCAGTATTTT
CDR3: CASSQPEGLAGADTQYF

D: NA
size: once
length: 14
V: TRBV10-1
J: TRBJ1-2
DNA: TGCGCCAGCACCAAAAAACACGATACCAGGGGTAACGCCTTC
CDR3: CASTKKHDTRGNAF

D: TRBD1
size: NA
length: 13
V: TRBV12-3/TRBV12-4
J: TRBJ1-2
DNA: TGTGCCAGCAGCTTGGACAGGGGGAGCGGCTACACCTTC
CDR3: CASSLDRGSGYTF

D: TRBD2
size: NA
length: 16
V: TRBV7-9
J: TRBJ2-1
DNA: TGTGCCAGCAGCAGTTTTATCGGGAGGGATTTGGGCATAAGGTTCTTC
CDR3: CASSSFIGRDLGIRFF

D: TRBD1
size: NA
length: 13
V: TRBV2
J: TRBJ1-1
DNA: TGTGCCAGCACGCAGGGGGAGGGGACTGAAGCTTTCTTT
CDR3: CASTQGEGTEAFF

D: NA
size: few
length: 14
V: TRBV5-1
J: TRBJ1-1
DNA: TGCGCCAGCAGCTTGGGACAGATGGGCACTGAAGCTTTCTTT
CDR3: CASSLGQMGTEAFF

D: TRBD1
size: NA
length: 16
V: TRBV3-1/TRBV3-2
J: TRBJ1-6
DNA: TGTGCCAGCAGCCCCCCGACAGGGACGGGGAATTCACCCCTCCACTTT
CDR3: CASSPPTGTGNSPLHF

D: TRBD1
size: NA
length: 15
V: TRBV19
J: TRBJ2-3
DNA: TGTGCCAGTAGTAGGCGGGACAGGGGCACAGATACGCAGTATTTT
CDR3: CASSRRDRGTDTQYF

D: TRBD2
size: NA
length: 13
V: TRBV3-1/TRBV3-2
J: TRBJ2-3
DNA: TGTGCCAGCGAGACTAGCAGCACAGATACGCAGTATTTT
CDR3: CASETSSTDTQYF

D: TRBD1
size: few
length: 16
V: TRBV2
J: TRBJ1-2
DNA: TGTGCCAGCAGGAAGGGACAGCCGGTGGCTAACTATGGCTACACCTTC
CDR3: CASRKGQPVANYGYTF

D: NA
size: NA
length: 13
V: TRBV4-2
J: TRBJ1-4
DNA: TGTGCCAGCAGCCAAGCCAGGGGTGAAAAACTGTTTTTT
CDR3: CASSQARGEKLFF

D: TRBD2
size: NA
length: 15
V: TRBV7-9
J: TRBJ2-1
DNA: TGTGCCAGCAGCTATGAGCGGGGGGGCTTGACTGAGCAGTTCTTC
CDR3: CASSYERGGLTEQFF

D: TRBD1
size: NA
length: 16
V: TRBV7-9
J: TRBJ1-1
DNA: TGTGCCAGCAGCCCAGGAGAGGGGGCGGGCAACACTGAAGCTTTCTTT
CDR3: CASSPGEGAGNTEAFF

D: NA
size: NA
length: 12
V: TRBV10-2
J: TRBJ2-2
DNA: TGCGCCAGCAAGACAGCTGCCGGGGAGCTGTTTTTT
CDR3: CASKTAAGELFF

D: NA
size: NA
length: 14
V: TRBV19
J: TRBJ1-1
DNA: TGTGCCAGTAGTACAGGACAGATGAACACTGAAGCTTTCTTT
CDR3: CASSTGQMNTEAFF

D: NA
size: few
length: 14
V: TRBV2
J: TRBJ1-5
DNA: TGTGCCAGCGGAGGAGAGGGCGGATTGCTGCCCCAGCATTTT
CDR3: CASGGEGGLLPQHF

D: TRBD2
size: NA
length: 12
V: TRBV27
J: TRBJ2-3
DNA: TGTGCCAGCAGGGCTACTAGCGGAACGCAGTATTTT
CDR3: CASRATSGTQYF

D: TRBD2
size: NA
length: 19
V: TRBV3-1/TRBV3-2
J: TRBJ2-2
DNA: TGTGCCAGCAGCCAAGAATCCGGACTAGCGGGATTGAACACCGGGGAGCTGTTTTTT
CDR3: CASSQESGLAGLNTGELFF